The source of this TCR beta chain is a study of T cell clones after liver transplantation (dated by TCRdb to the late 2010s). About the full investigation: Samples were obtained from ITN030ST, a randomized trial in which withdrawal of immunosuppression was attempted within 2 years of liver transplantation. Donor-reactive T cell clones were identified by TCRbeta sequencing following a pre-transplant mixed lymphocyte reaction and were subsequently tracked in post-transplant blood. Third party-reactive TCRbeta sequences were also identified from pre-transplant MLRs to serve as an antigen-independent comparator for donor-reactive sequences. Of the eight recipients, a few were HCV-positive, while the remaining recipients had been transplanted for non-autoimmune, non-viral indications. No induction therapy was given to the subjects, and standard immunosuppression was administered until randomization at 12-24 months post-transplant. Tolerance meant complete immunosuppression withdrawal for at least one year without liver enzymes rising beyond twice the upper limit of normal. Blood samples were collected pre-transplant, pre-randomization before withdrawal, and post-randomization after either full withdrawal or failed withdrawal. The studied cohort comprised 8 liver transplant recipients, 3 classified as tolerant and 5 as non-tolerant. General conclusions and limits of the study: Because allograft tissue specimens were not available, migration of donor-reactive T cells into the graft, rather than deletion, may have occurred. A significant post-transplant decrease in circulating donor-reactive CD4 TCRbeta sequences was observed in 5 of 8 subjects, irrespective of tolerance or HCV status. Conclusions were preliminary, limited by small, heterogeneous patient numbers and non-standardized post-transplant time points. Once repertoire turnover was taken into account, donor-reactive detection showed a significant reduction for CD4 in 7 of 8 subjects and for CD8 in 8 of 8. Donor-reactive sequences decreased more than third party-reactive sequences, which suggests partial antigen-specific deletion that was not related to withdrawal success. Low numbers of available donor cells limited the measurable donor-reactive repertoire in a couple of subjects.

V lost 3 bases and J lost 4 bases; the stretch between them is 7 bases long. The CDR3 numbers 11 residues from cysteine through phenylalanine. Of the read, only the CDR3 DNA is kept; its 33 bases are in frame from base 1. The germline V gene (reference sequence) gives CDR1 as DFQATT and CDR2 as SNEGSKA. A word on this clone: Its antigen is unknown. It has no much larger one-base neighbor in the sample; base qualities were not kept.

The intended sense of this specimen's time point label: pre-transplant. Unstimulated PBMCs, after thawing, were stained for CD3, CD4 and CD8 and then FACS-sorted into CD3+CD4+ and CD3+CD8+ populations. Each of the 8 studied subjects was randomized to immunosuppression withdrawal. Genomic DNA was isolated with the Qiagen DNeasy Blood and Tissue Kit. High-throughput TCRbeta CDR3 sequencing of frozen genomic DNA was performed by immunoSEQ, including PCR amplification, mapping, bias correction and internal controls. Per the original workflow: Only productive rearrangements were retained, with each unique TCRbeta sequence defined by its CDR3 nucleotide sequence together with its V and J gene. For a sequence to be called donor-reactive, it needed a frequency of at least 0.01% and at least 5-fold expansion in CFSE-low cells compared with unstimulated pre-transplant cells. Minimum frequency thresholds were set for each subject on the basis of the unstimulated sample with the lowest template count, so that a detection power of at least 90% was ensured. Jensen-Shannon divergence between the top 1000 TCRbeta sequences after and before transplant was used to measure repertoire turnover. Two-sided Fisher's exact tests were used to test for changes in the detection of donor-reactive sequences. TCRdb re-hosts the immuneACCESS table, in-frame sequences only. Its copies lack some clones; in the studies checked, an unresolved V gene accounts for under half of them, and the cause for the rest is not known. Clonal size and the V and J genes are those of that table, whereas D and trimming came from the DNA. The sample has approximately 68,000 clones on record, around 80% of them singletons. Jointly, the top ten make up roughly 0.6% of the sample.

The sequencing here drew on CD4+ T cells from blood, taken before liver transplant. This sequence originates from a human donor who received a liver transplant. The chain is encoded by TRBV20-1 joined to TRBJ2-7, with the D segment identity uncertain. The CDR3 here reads CSARKGYEQYF. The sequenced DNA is TGCAGTGCTAGGAAGGGTTACGAGCAGTACTTC.